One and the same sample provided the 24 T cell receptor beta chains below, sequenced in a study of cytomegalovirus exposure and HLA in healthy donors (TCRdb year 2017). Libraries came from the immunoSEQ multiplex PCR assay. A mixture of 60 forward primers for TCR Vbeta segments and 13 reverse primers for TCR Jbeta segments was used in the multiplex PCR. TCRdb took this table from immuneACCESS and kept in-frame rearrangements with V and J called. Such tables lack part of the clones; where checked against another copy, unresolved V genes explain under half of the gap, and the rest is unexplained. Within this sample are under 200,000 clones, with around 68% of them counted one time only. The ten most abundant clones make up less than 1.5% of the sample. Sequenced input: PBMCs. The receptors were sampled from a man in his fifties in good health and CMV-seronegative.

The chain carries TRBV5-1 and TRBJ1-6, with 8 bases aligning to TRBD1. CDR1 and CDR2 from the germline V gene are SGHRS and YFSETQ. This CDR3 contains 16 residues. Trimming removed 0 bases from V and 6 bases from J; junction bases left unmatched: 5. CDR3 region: CASSLEATGVNSPLHF. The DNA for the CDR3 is TGCGCCAGCAGCTTGGAGGCGACAGGGGTTAATTCACCCCTCCACTTT.

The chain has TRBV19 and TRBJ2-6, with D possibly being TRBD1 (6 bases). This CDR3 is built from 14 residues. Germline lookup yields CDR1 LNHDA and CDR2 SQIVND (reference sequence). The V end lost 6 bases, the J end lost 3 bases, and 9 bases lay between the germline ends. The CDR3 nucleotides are TGTGCCAGTAGGCTCAGGGGTGGGGCCAACGTCCTGACTTTC. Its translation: CASRLRGGANVLTF.

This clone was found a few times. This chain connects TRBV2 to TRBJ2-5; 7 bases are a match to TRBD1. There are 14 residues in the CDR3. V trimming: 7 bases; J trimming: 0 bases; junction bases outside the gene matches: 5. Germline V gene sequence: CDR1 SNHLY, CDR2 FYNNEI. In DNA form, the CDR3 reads TGTGCCAGCATTATAGACAGGGACCAAGAGACCCAGTACTTC. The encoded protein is CASIIDRDQETQYF.

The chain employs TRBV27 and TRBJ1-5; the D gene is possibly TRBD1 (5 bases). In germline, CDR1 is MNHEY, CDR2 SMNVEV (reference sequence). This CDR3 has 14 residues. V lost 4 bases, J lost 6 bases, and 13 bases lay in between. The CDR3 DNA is TGTGCCAGCAGTTCTTACCGGGGGGGTCAGCCCCAGCATTTT. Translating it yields CASSSYRGGQPQHF.

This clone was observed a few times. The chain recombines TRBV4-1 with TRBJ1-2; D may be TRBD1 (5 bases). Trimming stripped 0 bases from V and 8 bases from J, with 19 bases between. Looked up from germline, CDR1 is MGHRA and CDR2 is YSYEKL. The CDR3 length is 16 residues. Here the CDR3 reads CASSQDQRGPRAGYTF. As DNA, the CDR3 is TGCGCCAGCAGCCAAGATCAAAGGGGCCCACGAGCGGGCTACACCTTC.

The CDR3 nucleotides read TGCGCCAGCAACGGACTAGGTGCGGGAGGGGTATTGGAGACCCAGTACTTC. This sequence encodes CASNGLGAGGVLETQYF. The V call is TRBV5-1, the J call TRBJ2-5; 9 bases align to TRBD2. This CDR3 region has 17 residues. The germline gives CDR1 SGHRS, CDR2 YFSETQ. The trim removed 6 bases at V and 5 bases at J, leaving 17 bases unmatched.

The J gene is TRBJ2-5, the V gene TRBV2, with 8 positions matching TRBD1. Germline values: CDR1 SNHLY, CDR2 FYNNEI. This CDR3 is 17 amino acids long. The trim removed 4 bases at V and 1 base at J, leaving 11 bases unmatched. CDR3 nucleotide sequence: TGTGCCAGCAGTGCCTGGTTGGGCCAGGGGGCCCAAGAGACCCAGTACTTC. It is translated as CASSAWLGQGAQETQYF.

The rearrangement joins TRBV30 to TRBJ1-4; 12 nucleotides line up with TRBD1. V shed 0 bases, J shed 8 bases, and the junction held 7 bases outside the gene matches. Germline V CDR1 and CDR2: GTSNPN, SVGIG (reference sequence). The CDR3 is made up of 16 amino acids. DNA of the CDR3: TGTGCCTGGAGTGTACTGGGACAGGGGGCCGGCGAAAAACTGTTTTTT. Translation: CAWSVLGQGAGEKLFF. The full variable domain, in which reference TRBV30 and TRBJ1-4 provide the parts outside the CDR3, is SQTIHQWPATLVQPVGSPLSLECTVEGTSNPNLYWYRQAAGRGLQLLFYSVGIGQISSEVPQNLSASRPQDRQFILSSKKLLLSDSGFYLCAWSVLGQGAGEKLFFGSGTQLSVL.

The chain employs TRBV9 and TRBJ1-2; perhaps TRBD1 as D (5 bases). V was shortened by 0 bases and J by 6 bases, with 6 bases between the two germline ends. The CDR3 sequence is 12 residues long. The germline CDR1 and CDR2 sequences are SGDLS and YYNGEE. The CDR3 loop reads CASSVEGHGYTF. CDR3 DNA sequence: TGTGCCAGCAGCGTAGAGGGGCATGGCTACACCTTC.

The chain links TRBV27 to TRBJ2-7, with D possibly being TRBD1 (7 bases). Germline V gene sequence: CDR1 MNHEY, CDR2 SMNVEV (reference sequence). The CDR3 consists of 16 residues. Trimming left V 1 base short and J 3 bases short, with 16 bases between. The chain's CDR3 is CASSLWGETGLYEQYF. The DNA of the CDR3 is TGTGCCAGCAGTTTATGGGGGGAGACAGGGCTCTACGAGCAGTACTTC.

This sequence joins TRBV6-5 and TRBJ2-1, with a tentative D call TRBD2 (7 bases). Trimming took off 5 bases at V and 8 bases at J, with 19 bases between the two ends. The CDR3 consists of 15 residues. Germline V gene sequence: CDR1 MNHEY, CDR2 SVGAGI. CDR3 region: CASSPLRKGGYEQFF. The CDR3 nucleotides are TGTGCCAGCAGTCCCCTAAGGAAGGGGGGGTATGAGCAGTTCTTC.

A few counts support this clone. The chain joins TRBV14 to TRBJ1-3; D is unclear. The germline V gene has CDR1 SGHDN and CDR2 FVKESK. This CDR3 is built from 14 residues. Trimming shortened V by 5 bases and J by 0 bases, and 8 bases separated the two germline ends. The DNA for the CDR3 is TGTGCCAGCAGCGAGAATATCTCTGGAAACACCATATATTTT. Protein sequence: CASSENISGNTIYF. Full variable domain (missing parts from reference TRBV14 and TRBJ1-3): EAGVTQFPSHSVIEKGQTVTLRCDPISGHDNLYWYRRVMGKEIKFLLHFVKESKQDESGMPNNRFLAERTGGTYSTLKVQPAELEDSGVYFCASSENISGNTIYFGEGSWLTVV.

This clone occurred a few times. Written as DNA, the CDR3 is TGTGCCAGCAGCCCCAGGGATAACTATGGCTACACCTTC. Its translation is CASSPRDNYGYTF. The rearrangement uses TRBV7-6 and TRBJ1-2; tentative D call: TRBD1 (5 bases). The V end was cut by 5 bases, the J end by 1 base, with 8 bases between. The germline gives CDR1 SGHVS, CDR2 FNYEAQ. The CDR3 covers 13 residues.

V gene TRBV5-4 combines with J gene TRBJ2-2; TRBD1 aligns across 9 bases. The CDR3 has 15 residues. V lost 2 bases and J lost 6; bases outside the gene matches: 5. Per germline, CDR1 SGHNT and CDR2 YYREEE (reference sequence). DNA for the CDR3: TGTGCCAGCAGCTTCCGGGACAGGGCTTCCGGGGAGCTGTTTTTT. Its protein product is CASSFRDRASGELFF.

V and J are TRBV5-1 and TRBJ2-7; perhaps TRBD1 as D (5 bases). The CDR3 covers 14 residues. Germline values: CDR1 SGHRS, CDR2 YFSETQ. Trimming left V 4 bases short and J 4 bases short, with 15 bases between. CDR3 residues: CASSNQGITYEQYF. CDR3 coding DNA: TGCGCCAGCAGCAACCAGGGTATTACGTACGAGCAGTACTTC.

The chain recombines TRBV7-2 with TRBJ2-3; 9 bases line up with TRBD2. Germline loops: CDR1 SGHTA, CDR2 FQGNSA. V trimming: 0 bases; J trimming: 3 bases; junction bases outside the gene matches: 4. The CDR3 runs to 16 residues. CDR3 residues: CASSLAIAGATDTQYF. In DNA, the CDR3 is TGTGCCAGCAGCTTAGCTATAGCGGGGGCAACAGATACGCAGTATTTT.

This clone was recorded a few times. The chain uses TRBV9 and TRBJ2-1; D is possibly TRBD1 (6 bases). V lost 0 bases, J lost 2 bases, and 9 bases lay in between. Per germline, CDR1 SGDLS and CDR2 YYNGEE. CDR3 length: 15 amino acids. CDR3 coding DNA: TGTGCCAGCAGCGTAGGCAGGGGCACCTACAATGAGCAGTTCTTC. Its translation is CASSVGRGTYNEQFF.

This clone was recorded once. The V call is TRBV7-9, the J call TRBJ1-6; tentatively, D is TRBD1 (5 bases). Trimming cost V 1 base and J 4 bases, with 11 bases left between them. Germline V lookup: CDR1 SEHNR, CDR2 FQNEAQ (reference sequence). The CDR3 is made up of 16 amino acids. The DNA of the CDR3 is TGTGCCAGCAGCTTAGGGGCAGGGTTTTATAATTCACCCCTCCACTTT. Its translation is CASSLGAGFYNSPLHF.

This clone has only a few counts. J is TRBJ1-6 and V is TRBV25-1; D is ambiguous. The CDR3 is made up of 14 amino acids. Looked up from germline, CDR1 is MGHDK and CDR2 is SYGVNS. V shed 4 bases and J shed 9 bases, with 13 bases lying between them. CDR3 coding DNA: TGTGCCAGCAGTGGATCGGGGTTGGGTTCACCCCTCCACTTT. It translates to CASSGSGLGSPLHF.

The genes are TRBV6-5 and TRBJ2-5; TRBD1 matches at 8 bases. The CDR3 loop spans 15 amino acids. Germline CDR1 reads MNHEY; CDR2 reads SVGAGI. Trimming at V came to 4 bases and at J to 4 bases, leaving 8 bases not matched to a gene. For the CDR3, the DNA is TGTGCCAGCAGTTTTGAAGACAGGGGTGGAGAGACCCAGTACTTC. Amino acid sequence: CASSFEDRGGETQYF.

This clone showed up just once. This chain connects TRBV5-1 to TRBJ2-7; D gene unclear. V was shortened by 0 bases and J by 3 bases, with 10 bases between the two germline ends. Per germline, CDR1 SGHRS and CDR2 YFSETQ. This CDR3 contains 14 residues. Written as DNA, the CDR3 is TGCGCCAGCAGCTTGGGGGCTGGCAACTACGAGCAGTACTTC. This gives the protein CASSLGAGNYEQYF.

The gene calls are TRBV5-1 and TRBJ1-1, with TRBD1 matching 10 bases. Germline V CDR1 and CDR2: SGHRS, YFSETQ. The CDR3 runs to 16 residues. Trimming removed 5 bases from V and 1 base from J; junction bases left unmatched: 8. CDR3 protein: CASRHGTGVGNTEAFF. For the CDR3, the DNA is TGCGCCAGCAGACATGGGACAGGGGTTGGGAACACTGAAGCTTTCTTT.

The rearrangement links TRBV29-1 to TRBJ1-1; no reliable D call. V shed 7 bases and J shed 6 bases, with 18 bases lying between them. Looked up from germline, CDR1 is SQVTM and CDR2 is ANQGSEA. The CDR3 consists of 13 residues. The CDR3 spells CSGDGGRKAEAFF. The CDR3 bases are TGCAGCGGGGATGGTGGGAGAAAGGCTGAAGCTTTCTTT.

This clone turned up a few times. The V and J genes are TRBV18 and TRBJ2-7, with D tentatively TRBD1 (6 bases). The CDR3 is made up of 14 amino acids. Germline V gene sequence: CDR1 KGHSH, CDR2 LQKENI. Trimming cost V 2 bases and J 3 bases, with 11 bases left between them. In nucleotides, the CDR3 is TGTGCCAGCTCACCATCCGGGACAAACTACGAGCAGTACTTC. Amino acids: CASSPSGTNYEQYF.